This T cell receptor beta chain was retrieved from a study of low-dose radiotherapy and immunotherapy resistance in tumors. This clonotype occurred many times. Noted time point: after trial treatment. Treatment of the sample: LDRT plus nivolumab, ipilimumab, low-dose cyclophosphamide and aspirin (RACIN trial). First-strand cDNA relied on TRAV- and TRBV-specific primers spanning alpha and beta chains. With a constant-region primer and a V-primer adapter, TCRs were subjected to around 20 PCR cycles of amplification. TCRdb passed the reads through MiXCR, listing each CDR3 protein once. The data show 35,000 to 50,000 distinct CDR3 sequences, about a fifth seen once. The CDR3 has 14 amino acids. CDR1 and CDR2 (germline): SNHLY, FYNNEI. Trimming removed 0 bases at V and 9 bases at J, with 12 bases between.

The chain employs TRBV2 and TRBJ1-5, with TRBD1 as a possible D gene (5 bases). This TCR derives from a female donor with ovarian cancer. The sequencing used PBMCs, collected after low-dose radiotherapy plus immunotherapy. The CDR3 protein is CASSEAGPTGPQHF. The DNA of the CDR3 is TGTGCCAGCAGTGAAGCGGGACCAACCGGGCCCCAGCATTTT.